This entry lists 24 T cell receptor beta chains sequenced from one sample in a study of blood T cells in healthy people across ages. The authors ran a second PCR of roughly 6 to 12 cycles using a sample-barcoded 5' primer and a J-beta primer mix. MiXCR, applied by TCRdb to the 5' RACE reads, yields one record per CDR3 protein. The sample gives more than 800,000 distinct CDR3 sequences, 29% of which show up once; 17% is in the top ten. The sample consisted of blood. All receptors derive from a woman aged 80 or over in good health.

This clonotype was seen ten or more times. The CDR3 DNA is TGCAGTGCTATAAAATCGGGGGGCAACAATGAGCAGTTCTTC. Amino acids: CSAIKSGGNNEQFF. This rearrangement joins TRBV20-1 to TRBJ2-1; perhaps TRBD2 as D (7 bases). There are 14 residues in the CDR3. CDR1 and CDR2 (germline): DFQATT, SNEGSKA (reference sequence). V was shortened by 4 bases and J by 5 bases, with 15 bases between the two germline ends.

V and J are TRBV5-1 and TRBJ1-6; D call uncertain. CDR1 SGHRS and CDR2 YFSETQ come from the germline V gene. The V end lost 4 bases, the J end lost 7 bases, and 12 bases lay between the germline ends. The CDR3 runs 14 residues. DNA for the CDR3: TGCGCCAGCAGCGAGGCTGGGAAGAATTCACCCCTCCACTTT. Its translation: CASSEAGKNSPLHF. Variable domain in full (rest from reference TRBV5-1 and TRBJ1-6): KAGVTQTPRYLIKTRGQQVTLSCSPISGHRSVSWYQQTPGQGLQFLFEYFSETQRNKGNFPGRFSGRQFSNSRSEMNVSTLELGDSALYLCASSEAGKNSPLHFGNGTRLTVT.

J is TRBJ2-5 and V is TRBV14; the D gene is possibly TRBD2 (5 bases). Trimming took 4 bases from V and 4 from J, leaving 10 bases between them. This CDR3 is 13 amino acids long. Germline lookup yields CDR1 SGHDN and CDR2 FVKESK. CDR3 protein: CASSRVGGETQYF. The CDR3 DNA is TGTGCCAGCAGCCGGGTTGGAGGAGAGACCCAGTACTTC. Looking up the rest from reference TRBV14 and TRBJ2-5 gives the full variable domain: EAGVTQFPSHSVIEKGQTVTLRCDPISGHDNLYWYRRVMGKEIKFLLHFVKESKQDESGMPNNRFLAERTGGTYSTLKVQPAELEDSGVYFCASSRVGGETQYFGPGTRLLVL.

V gene TRBV20-1 combines with J gene TRBJ2-7; D is undetermined. V dropped 0 bases and J dropped 2 bases, with 14 bases sitting between them. The CDR3 runs to 15 residues. Per germline, CDR1 DFQATT and CDR2 SNEGSKA (reference sequence). CDR3 loop: CSARDPTQHPYEQYF. In DNA form, the CDR3 reads TGCAGTGCTAGAGATCCAACTCAACACCCCTACGAGCAGTACTTC.

This clonotype was seen a few times. One base away lies a much larger clone, so this may be a sequencing read error. The chain carries TRBV12-3 or TRBV12-4 and TRBJ2-3, with D possibly TRBD2 on 6 matching bases. The CDR3 loop spans 14 amino acids. CDR3 DNA: TGTGCCAGCATTAGCGGACTTAGCACAGATGCGCAGTATTTT. This translates into CASISGLSTDAQYF.

This clonotype was observed at least ten times. The rearrangement joins TRBV6-6 to TRBJ2-3, with D perhaps matching TRBD1 (5 bases). This CDR3 is 16 amino acids long. The ends were cut back, 6 bases at V and 0 bases at J, with 16 bases in the middle. In germline, CDR1 is MNHNY, CDR2 SVGAGI (reference sequence). The CDR3, as DNA: TGTGCCAGCAGGCGCGTAGGGGTCGCTAGCACAGATACGCAGTATTTT. As protein: CASRRVGVASTDTQYF.

This clonotype was observed at least ten times. This chain links TRBV4-2 with TRBJ1-2; D not resolved. The germline V gene encodes CDR1 LGHNA and CDR2 YNFKEQ. The length of the CDR3 is 15 residues. V was shortened by 0 bases and J by 4 bases, with 12 bases between the two germline ends. The CDR3 spells CASSQDLAQSYGYTF. CDR3 nucleotide sequence: TGTGCCAGCAGCCAAGATCTGGCACAGAGCTATGGCTACACCTTC.

At least ten counts were recorded for this clonotype. V and J are TRBV5-1 and TRBJ1-2; D gene ambiguous. Trimming removed 0 bases at V and 4 bases at J, with 10 bases between. The CDR3 is made up of 14 amino acids. In germline, CDR1 is SGHRS, CDR2 YFSETQ. In nucleotides, the CDR3 is TGCGCCAGCAGCTTGGTTCCGGGATCCTATGGCTACACCTTC. This translates into CASSLVPGSYGYTF. The full variable domain, with the rest looked up from reference TRBV5-1 and TRBJ1-2, is KAGVTQTPRYLIKTRGQQVTLSCSPISGHRSVSWYQQTPGQGLQFLFEYFSETQRNKGNFPGRFSGRQFSNSRSEMNVSTLELGDSALYLCASSLVPGSYGYTFGSGTRLTVV.

This clonotype was seen repeatedly, ten times or more. The chain links TRBV4-3 to TRBJ2-1, with D unclear. CDR1 is LGHNA, CDR2 YSLEER, per germline. Trimming took off 0 bases at V and 7 bases at J, with 13 bases between the two ends. This CDR3 spans 15 amino acids. CDR3 nucleotide sequence: TGCGCCAGCAGCCAAGAAAGCGAGCGAGCTAATGAGCAGTTCTTC. Translating it yields CASSQESERANEQFF.

This clonotype was counted many times. This chain joins TRBV6-2 or TRBV6-3 and TRBJ2-1; 8 bases are shared with TRBD2. V lost 6 bases and J lost 0; bases outside the gene matches: 19. The CDR3 is made up of 20 amino acids. Germline-derived CDR1 and CDR2 are MNHEY and SVGEGT. CDR3 protein: CASSLPGRGSGEFSYNEQFF. CDR3 sequence (DNA): TGTGCCAGCAGCCTTCCCGGTCGGGGTAGCGGGGAATTCTCCTACAATGAGCAGTTCTTC.

The sample holds many counts of this clonotype. The chain combines TRBV7-2 with TRBJ2-1; 10 nucleotides line up with TRBD2. Germline V gives CDR1 SGHTA, CDR2 FQGNSA. V was clipped by 1 base and J by 7 bases; unmatched bases: 7. The CDR3 runs to 16 residues. This CDR3 reads CASSLERGGLGNEQFF. CDR3 coding DNA: TGTGCCAGCAGCTTAGAGCGGGGGGGCCTGGGGAATGAGCAGTTCTTC.

This clonotype has more than one count but fewer than ten. The rearrangement links TRBV6-5 to TRBJ1-1, with TRBD1 identical over 8 bases. This CDR3 has 14 amino acids. Germline CDR1 reads MNHEY; CDR2 reads SVGAGI. Trimming removed 6 bases from V and 11 bases from J; junction bases left unmatched: 14. The CDR3 loop reads CASRSRGLVETAFF. CDR3 DNA: TGTGCCAGCAGATCCAGGGGGCTAGTTGAGACGGCTTTCTTT.

This clonotype appeared many times. The chain recombines TRBV25-1 with TRBJ2-6; 7 bases fit TRBD1. V was pared by 6 bases and J by 0 bases, with 8 bases of the junction left unmatched. The CDR3 is 17 residues long. Germline values: CDR1 MGHDK, CDR2 SYGVNS. Here the CDR3 reads CASRGDSKSSGANVLTF. CDR3 DNA: TGTGCCAGCAGAGGGGACAGCAAGAGCTCTGGGGCCAACGTCCTGACTTTC.

About this clonotype itself: A junction boundary mismatches the germline segment, possibly from a read error. The rearrangement uses TRBV7-2 and TRBJ2-4; D perhaps matches TRBD1 (7 bases). The V gene's germline CDR1 is SGHTA and CDR2 FQGNSA. The CDR3 is made up of 14 amino acids. CDR3 coding DNA: TGTGCCGGCAGCGACAGGGCGGGGAAAAACATTCAGTACTTC. Its translation: CAGSDRAGKNIQYF.

This sequence joins TRBV21-1 and TRBJ2-3. TRBV21-1 is listed as a pseudogene. The CDR3 totals 18 residues. The CDR3 nucleotides are TGTGCCAGCAGCAACCGATCCTTCTTAGCAGACTTCACAGATACGCAGTATTTT. Translation: CASSNRSFLADFTDTQYF.

This clonotype has more than one count but fewer than ten. The chain joins TRBV7-9 to TRBJ1-1; no clear D gene. The germline V gene has CDR1 SEHNR and CDR2 FQNEAQ (reference sequence). CDR3 length: 15 residues. V shed 2 bases and J shed 6 bases, with 16 bases lying between them. The CDR3 nucleotides are TGTGCCAGCAGCTTAACACCCACTCGAGGCGCTGAAGCTTTCTTT. Protein product: CASSLTPTRGAEAFF.

This clonotype was picked up many times. This chain joins TRBV3-1 and TRBJ1-2, with D uncertain. The CDR3 sequence is 14 residues long. The V end was cut by 1 base, the J end by 8 bases, with 14 bases between. From germline, CDR1 is LGHDT and CDR2 YNNKEL (reference sequence). CDR3 region: CASSQVGEGNGYTF. CDR3 DNA sequence: TGTGCCAGCAGCCAAGTCGGGGAAGGGAACGGCTACACCTTC.

This clonotype was recorded many times. The chain has TRBV7-9 and TRBJ2-5; possible D gene TRBD1, 6 bases. CDR1 is SEHNR, CDR2 FQNEAQ, per germline (reference sequence). V lost 5 bases to trimming and J lost 1 base, with 11 bases between them. The CDR3 loop spans 14 amino acids. The DNA of the CDR3 is TGTGCCAGCAGCACCGGACAGCTCCAAGAGACCCAGTACTTC. Amino acid sequence: CASSTGQLQETQYF.

The chain recombines TRBV7-8 with TRBJ2-1; D not resolved. Trimming pared 5 bases from V and 7 bases from J, leaving 21 bases between. CDR1 SGHVS and CDR2 FQNEAQ come from the germline V gene. This CDR3 region has 16 residues. The CDR3 sequence is CASSPTPSLLSNEQFF. CDR3 DNA sequence: TGTGCCAGCAGCCCTACCCCGAGCCTCTTATCGAATGAGCAGTTCTTC.

This clonotype has only a few counts. This chain links TRBV24-1 with TRBJ1-5, with a tentative D call TRBD1 (6 bases). In germline, CDR1 is KGHDR, CDR2 SFDVKD. The CDR3 is 16 amino acids. V lost 4 bases, J lost 1 base, and 13 bases lay in between. CDR3 loop: CATSDTRQASNQPQHF. The CDR3 bases are TGTGCCACCAGTGACACACGACAGGCGAGCAATCAGCCCCAGCATTTT.

The chain uses TRBV6-5 and TRBJ2-5; D may be TRBD1 (6 bases). Germline assignment: CDR1 MNHEY and CDR2 SVGAGI. V lost 2 bases and J lost 2, with 9 bases in between. This CDR3 is built from 14 residues. CDR3 sequence reads: CASSYKGQQETQYF. The CDR3 nucleotides read TGTGCCAGCAGTTACAAGGGACAACAAGAGACCCAGTACTTC.

As regards this clonotype: A much larger clone lies a single base off, so this may be a read error. V usage is TRBV6-1 and J usage is TRBJ2-5; D might be TRBD1 (6 bases). With the DNA end fitting TRBJ2-7 better, the J assignment may be wrong. Germline V gene data show CDR1 as MNHNS and CDR2 as SASEGT. The CDR3 spans 13 residues. The CDR3 DNA sequence: TGTGCCAGCAGTGCTCGGGCAGGGGTCGAGCAGTACTTC. It encodes CASSARAGVEQYF.

The genes are TRBV7-2 and TRBJ2-3; the D is unclear. Germline-derived CDR1 and CDR2 are SGHTA and FQGNSA. The CDR3 runs 12 residues. Trimming stripped 7 bases from V and 2 bases from J, with 7 bases between. CDR3 sequence (DNA): TGTGCCAGCACCCCTGACACAGATACGCAGTATTTT. Its protein is CASTPDTDTQYF.

This clonotype was recorded at least ten times. The chain joins TRBV10-3 to TRBJ1-2, with D unclear. V lost 2 bases, J lost 7 bases, and 8 bases lay in between. Germline-derived CDR1 and CDR2 are ENHRY and SYGVKD. This CDR3 comprises 12 residues. CDR3 coding DNA: TGTGCCATCAGTGAGCCGACACTTGGCTACACCTTC. As protein: CAISEPTLGYTF.